This is a list of T cell receptor beta chains from one sample in a study of T-cell memory formation after mild COVID-19. MiXCR, run by TCRdb on the 5' RACE reads, gives a single entry per CDR3 protein. Among 35,000 to 45,000 distinct CDR3 sequences, 5.5% to 8.5% were seen once, and the ten largest hold 0.79%. The sample taken for sequencing was PBMCs or a T cell subset sorted from them (not recorded which). These receptors came from an adult who had mild COVID-19 (a few samples of this study predate the infection). Cell type and time point are not known. Each CDR3 is given with its conserved first and last residue. D genes are given only for firm matches. The size field is filled for only some rows; it gives once, few, many or a size class.

j_call: TRBJ2-1
clone_size: many
v_call: TRBV24-1
d_call: TRBD2
cdr3_nt: TGTGCCACCAGTGATTTGGTTCTAGCGGGAGATCAGCAGTTCTTC
cdr3_aa: CATSDLVLAGDQQFF

j_call: TRBJ2-4
clone_size: many
v_call: TRBV5-4
d_call: TRBD1
cdr3_nt: TGTGCCAGCAGCTCGGGACAGGCTGCCCTAGCCAAAAACATTCAGTACTTC
cdr3_aa: CASSSGQAALAKNIQYF

j_call: TRBJ1-5
clone_size: few
v_call: TRBV24-1
d_call: NA
cdr3_nt: TGTGCCACCAGTGGTGCAGGGGTGAGCAATCAGCCCCAGCATTTT
cdr3_aa: CATSGAGVSNQPQHF

j_call: TRBJ2-3
clone_size: few
v_call: TRBV7-3
d_call: TRBD2
cdr3_nt: TGTGCCAGCAGCAACAATCCAGCGGGAGCCCCAGATACGCAGTATTTT
cdr3_aa: CASSNNPAGAPDTQYF

j_call: TRBJ1-4
clone_size: few
v_call: TRBV7-6
d_call: TRBD1
cdr3_nt: TGTGCCAGCAGCGCCGGGACAGGGGAAAATGAAAAACTGTTTTTT
cdr3_aa: CASSAGTGENEKLFF

j_call: TRBJ1-5
clone_size: many
v_call: TRBV27
d_call: TRBD1
cdr3_nt: TGTGCCAGCAGTCCAGGGACAGGGCCAAATCAGCCCCAGCATTTT
cdr3_aa: CASSPGTGPNQPQHF

j_call: TRBJ2-5
clone_size: NA
v_call: TRBV2
d_call: NA
cdr3_nt: TGTGCCAGCAGTGACAGAGCAGCCCAAGAGACCCAGTACTTC
cdr3_aa: CASSDRAAQETQYF

j_call: TRBJ2-7
clone_size: many
v_call: TRBV18
d_call: NA
cdr3_nt: TGTGCCAGCTCACCACCGGGGACCCGGACGGGCGAGCAGTACTTC
cdr3_aa: CASSPPGTRTGEQYF

j_call: TRBJ2-2
clone_size: many
v_call: TRBV5-1
d_call: NA
cdr3_nt: TGCGCCAGCAGCGTCTACAGGTTAGAGGAGACCGGGGAGCTGTTTTTT
cdr3_aa: CASSVYRLEETGELFF

j_call: TRBJ1-2
clone_size: few
v_call: TRBV19
d_call: NA
cdr3_nt: TGTGCCAGTAGTATACTGGGGGCGGGCTATGGCTACACCTTC
cdr3_aa: CASSILGAGYGYTF

j_call: TRBJ2-1
clone_size: NA
v_call: TRBV20-1
d_call: TRBD1
cdr3_nt: TGCAGTGCTGCACGGGACAGGGGTTTGATACAGTTCTTC
cdr3_aa: CSAARDRGLIQFF

j_call: TRBJ1-2
clone_size: few
v_call: TRBV20-1
d_call: TRBD1
cdr3_nt: TGCAGTGCTAGGGGGTACAGACAGGGGAACTATGGCTACACCTTC
cdr3_aa: CSARGYRQGNYGYTF

j_call: TRBJ2-7
clone_size: many
v_call: TRBV7-2
d_call: TRBD2
cdr3_nt: TGTGCCAGCAGGTTCGCAACCGGGACTAGCAGCGAGCAGTACTTC
cdr3_aa: CASRFATGTSSEQYF

j_call: TRBJ1-2
clone_size: NA
v_call: TRBV18
d_call: NA
cdr3_nt: TGTGCCAGCTCACCCCGAGGCCAGCCGAACCCCTATGGCTACACCTTC
cdr3_aa: CASSPRGQPNPYGYTF

j_call: TRBJ1-4
clone_size: few
v_call: TRBV7-9
d_call: NA
cdr3_nt: TGTGCCAGCAGCTTAAGCGGGTCGGATAATGAAAAACTGTTTTTT
cdr3_aa: CASSLSGSDNEKLFF

j_call: TRBJ2-2
clone_size: NA
v_call: TRBV20-1
d_call: NA
cdr3_nt: TGCAGTGCCCTCAACGGGGCGGCGAGAACCGGGGAGCTGTTTTTT
cdr3_aa: CSALNGAARTGELFF

j_call: TRBJ2-7
clone_size: many
v_call: TRBV6-6
d_call: NA
cdr3_nt: TGTGCCAGCAGTTCCCCCGGGGGCTCCTACGAGCAGTACTTC
cdr3_aa: CASSSPGGSYEQYF

j_call: TRBJ1-1
clone_size: many
v_call: TRBV20-1
d_call: TRBD1
cdr3_nt: TGCAGTGCCAGATTGAGGGCAGGGGGCTTTGCGGCCACTGAAGCTTTCTTT
cdr3_aa: CSARLRAGGFAATEAFF

j_call: TRBJ1-1
clone_size: few
v_call: TRBV3-1
d_call: NA
cdr3_nt: TGTGCCAGTGGGGATCCCGGGACAATGAACACTGAAGCTTTCTTT
cdr3_aa: CASGDPGTMNTEAFF

j_call: TRBJ2-2
clone_size: many
v_call: TRBV7-2
d_call: NA
cdr3_nt: TGTGCCAGCAGCTTGCAGCCTCAGGGAAACGGGGAGCTGTTTTTT
cdr3_aa: CASSLQPQGNGELFF

j_call: TRBJ2-7
clone_size: few
v_call: TRBV7-2
d_call: TRBD2
cdr3_nt: TGTGCCAGCAGCCCGGATAGCGGGGGATCATACGAGCAGTACTTC
cdr3_aa: CASSPDSGGSYEQYF

j_call: TRBJ2-1
clone_size: NA
v_call: TRBV12-3/TRBV12-4
d_call: NA
cdr3_nt: TGTGCCAGCAGTTGGCCGAGCGGAGTCTCCTACAATGAGCAGTTCTTC
cdr3_aa: CASSWPSGVSYNEQFF

j_call: TRBJ1-1
clone_size: many
v_call: TRBV6-2/TRBV6-3
d_call: NA
cdr3_nt: TGTGCCAGCAGTTACGCGTTTATGAACACTGAAGCTTTCTTT
cdr3_aa: CASSYAFMNTEAFF

j_call: TRBJ1-3
clone_size: few
v_call: TRBV7-3
d_call: NA
cdr3_nt: TGTGCCAGCAGCCCGCGACGGGGAGACACCATATATTTT
cdr3_aa: CASSPRRGDTIYF

j_call: TRBJ2-5
clone_size: many
v_call: TRBV4-1
d_call: NA
cdr3_nt: TGCGCCAGCAGCTCGACCGGGACACCAGAGACCCAGTACTTC
cdr3_aa: CASSSTGTPETQYF

j_call: TRBJ2-5
clone_size: many
v_call: TRBV20-1
d_call: NA
cdr3_nt: TGCAGTGCTAGAGATCTGAGGGGAGGTAACACGTACCAAGAGACCCAGTACTTC
cdr3_aa: CSARDLRGGNTYQETQYF

j_call: TRBJ2-1
clone_size: few
v_call: TRBV5-1
d_call: NA
cdr3_nt: TGCGCCAGCAGCTTGGGGGGTAGCAATGAGCAGTTCTTC
cdr3_aa: CASSLGGSNEQFF

j_call: TRBJ1-2
clone_size: few
v_call: TRBV9
d_call: NA
cdr3_nt: TGTGCCAGCAGCTTAATACCGGGACCTTCCTATGGCTACACCTTC
cdr3_aa: CASSLIPGPSYGYTF

j_call: TRBJ1-2
clone_size: many
v_call: TRBV20-1
d_call: NA
cdr3_nt: TGCAGTGCTAGAAGTCGACCGATGGGCTACACCTTC
cdr3_aa: CSARSRPMGYTF

j_call: TRBJ2-2
clone_size: many
v_call: TRBV7-2
d_call: TRBD2
cdr3_nt: TGTGCCAGCAGCTCGCTAGCGGGATGGGACACCGGGGAGCTGTTTTTT
cdr3_aa: CASSSLAGWDTGELFF

j_call: TRBJ1-2
clone_size: NA
v_call: TRBV11-2
d_call: NA
cdr3_nt: TGTGCCAGCAGCTTCTTGACCCGGACCCAGTCCCATGGCTACACCTTC
cdr3_aa: CASSFLTRTQSHGYTF

j_call: TRBJ2-5
clone_size: NA
v_call: TRBV7-2
d_call: TRBD2
cdr3_nt: TGTGCCAGCAGCCGGGGACTAGTTCGAGGAGGAGAGACCCAGTACTTC
cdr3_aa: CASSRGLVRGGETQYF

j_call: TRBJ2-7
clone_size: many
v_call: TRBV7-2
d_call: NA
cdr3_nt: TGTGCCAGCAGCTCATGGGATTACGAGCAGTACTTC
cdr3_aa: CASSSWDYEQYF

j_call: TRBJ1-1
clone_size: many
v_call: TRBV7-2
d_call: NA
cdr3_nt: TGTGCCAGCAGCTCCCAACTCAGCAGGGGAGGAACTGAAGCTTTCTTT
cdr3_aa: CASSSQLSRGGTEAFF

j_call: TRBJ1-1
clone_size: NA
v_call: TRBV2
d_call: NA
cdr3_nt: TGTGCCAGCCGCCAGATGAACACTGAAGCTTTCTTT
cdr3_aa: CASRQMNTEAFF

j_call: TRBJ1-2
clone_size: few
v_call: TRBV19
d_call: NA
cdr3_nt: TGTGCCAGTAGGGGGACGGCTGGCTACACCTTC
cdr3_aa: CASRGTAGYTF

j_call: TRBJ2-2
clone_size: many
v_call: TRBV7-2
d_call: NA
cdr3_nt: TGTGCCAGCAGCCCCGGGACCCTTAGTGGGAACACCGGGGAGCTGTTTTTT
cdr3_aa: CASSPGTLSGNTGELFF

j_call: TRBJ1-1
clone_size: many
v_call: TRBV2
d_call: NA
cdr3_nt: TGTGCCAGCAGTGAGGTGCTCATGAACACTGAAGCTTTCTTT
cdr3_aa: CASSEVLMNTEAFF

j_call: TRBJ2-3
clone_size: few
v_call: TRBV11-2
d_call: TRBD2
cdr3_nt: TGTGCCAGCAGCTTTCGCCGACTAGCCGGCACAGATACGCAGTATTTT
cdr3_aa: CASSFRRLAGTDTQYF

j_call: TRBJ2-7
clone_size: many
v_call: TRBV12-3/TRBV12-4
d_call: NA
cdr3_nt: TGTGCCAGCAGCCTCTATTCGACAGGAGCCTACGAGCAGTACTTC
cdr3_aa: CASSLYSTGAYEQYF

j_call: TRBJ1-5
clone_size: many
v_call: TRBV5-1
d_call: NA
cdr3_nt: TGCGCCAGCAGCTTGGGAGGGGGGATCAATCAGCCCCAGCATTTT
cdr3_aa: CASSLGGGINQPQHF

j_call: TRBJ2-1
clone_size: many
v_call: TRBV4-1
d_call: NA
cdr3_nt: TGCGCCAGCAGCCAAGATAAACAGCCCAACTTGGATAAGCAGTTCTTC
cdr3_aa: CASSQDKQPNLDKQFF

j_call: TRBJ2-3
clone_size: few
v_call: TRBV12-3/TRBV12-4
d_call: TRBD2
cdr3_nt: TGTGCCAGATCCACGACCGGGACTAGCAACACAGATACGCAGTATTTT
cdr3_aa: CARSTTGTSNTDTQYF

j_call: TRBJ2-1
clone_size: many
v_call: TRBV7-9
d_call: TRBD1
cdr3_nt: TGTGCCAGCAGCGGATTAAGGGGGCTAAGGAACAATGAGCAGTTCTTC
cdr3_aa: CASSGLRGLRNNEQFF

j_call: TRBJ1-5
clone_size: many
v_call: TRBV30
d_call: TRBD1
cdr3_nt: TGTGCCTGGAGTGTACCGACAGGGGGTCAGCCCCAGCATTTT
cdr3_aa: CAWSVPTGGQPQHF

j_call: TRBJ1-3
clone_size: many
v_call: TRBV7-2
d_call: NA
cdr3_nt: TGTGCCAGCAGCTTAGAGCCCCGGACCCGGTGGGACACCATATATTTT
cdr3_aa: CASSLEPRTRWDTIYF

j_call: TRBJ2-3
clone_size: many
v_call: TRBV10-3
d_call: TRBD2
cdr3_nt: TGTGCCACCCAACCGGGGGGAGATACGCAGTATTTT
cdr3_aa: CATQPGGDTQYF

j_call: TRBJ2-3
clone_size: many
v_call: TRBV29-1
d_call: TRBD1
cdr3_nt: TGCAGCGTTGCGGCGGGGACAGGGGTCACAGATACGCAGTATTTT
cdr3_aa: CSVAAGTGVTDTQYF

j_call: TRBJ1-1
clone_size: many
v_call: TRBV12-3/TRBV12-4
d_call: TRBD1
cdr3_nt: TGTGCCAGTAAACCCACAGGGGCGATGAACACTGAAGCTTTCTTT
cdr3_aa: CASKPTGAMNTEAFF

j_call: TRBJ2-2
clone_size: NA
v_call: TRBV5-4
d_call: NA
cdr3_nt: TGTGCCACCGGTGCCGGGGAGCTGTTTTTT
cdr3_aa: CATGAGELFF

j_call: TRBJ2-1
clone_size: NA
v_call: TRBV12-3/TRBV12-4
d_call: TRBD1
cdr3_nt: TGTGCCAGCAGTGGACAGGGAAAGTTCTTC
cdr3_aa: CASSGQGKFF

j_call: TRBJ2-1
clone_size: many
v_call: TRBV29-1
d_call: NA
cdr3_nt: TGCAGCGTTGAAGTGCTGACTGCAAGCTCCTACAATGAGCAGTTCTTC
cdr3_aa: CSVEVLTASSYNEQFF

j_call: TRBJ2-5
clone_size: many
v_call: TRBV2
d_call: TRBD2
cdr3_nt: TGTGCCAGCCCGCAGAAGGGGCGGGAGGAGACCCAGTACTTC
cdr3_aa: CASPQKGREETQYF